The 7 T cell receptor beta chains presented below share a single source sample, sequenced in a study of OX40 agonist ivuxolimab in advanced cancers. The table came from immunoSEQ multiplex PCR; TCRdb's copy has only in-frame clones and leaves some out. This sample has some 99,000 clones, with about 90% found just once. This specimen consisted of CD4+ or CD8+ T cells sorted from blood, obtained in a trial of the OX40 agonist ivuxolimab. The receptors derive from an adult with an advanced solid tumor such as melanoma, head and neck, liver or kidney cancer.

The V gene is TRBV7-2, the J gene TRBJ2-4; D may be TRBD2 (5 bases). Trimming pared 5 bases from V and 0 bases from J, leaving 11 bases between. The germline CDR1 and CDR2 sequences are SGHTA and FQGNSA. The CDR3 loop spans 15 amino acids. For the CDR3, the DNA is TGTGCCAGCAGCCTTTCCCGGGGAGCCAAAAACATTCAGTACTTC. Its translation: CASSLSRGAKNIQYF.

The V and J genes are TRBV11-3 and TRBJ2-2; D unresolved. Trimming stripped 4 bases from V and 3 bases from J, with 6 bases between. CDR3 length: 13 amino acids. Per the germline V gene, CDR1 is SGHNT and CDR2 is YENEEA. The CDR3 is CASSSPHTGELFF. The CDR3 DNA reads TGTGCCAGCAGCTCCCCCCACACCGGGGAGCTGTTTTTT.

The chain has TRBV30 and TRBJ2-5; TRBD1 matches at 8 bases. J was trimmed by 4 bases and V by 5 bases; bases with no gene match: 6. Germline V gives CDR1 GTSNPN, CDR2 SVGIG (reference sequence). The CDR3 is 13 residues long. CDR3 residues: CAWVQGGGETQYF. CDR3 coding DNA: TGTGCCTGGGTACAGGGGGGAGGAGAGACCCAGTACTTC.

This clone appeared a few times. The J gene is TRBJ2-3, the V gene TRBV27; 10 nucleotides match TRBD2. The CDR3 length is 14 residues. The J segment lost 5 bases and the V segment lost 7 bases, leaving 6 bases of the junction unmatched. The germline CDR1 and CDR2 sequences are MNHEY and SMNVEV (reference sequence). CDR3: CASKRAGGGDTQYF. The DNA of the CDR3 is TGTGCCAGCAAGAGAGCGGGAGGGGGAGATACGCAGTATTTT.

This clone was observed once. This rearrangement joins TRBV6-1 to TRBJ1-1; weak D call: TRBD1 (6 bases). Germline V gene sequence: CDR1 MNHNS, CDR2 SASEGT. V shed 7 bases and J shed 0 bases, with 12 bases lying between them. This CDR3 comprises 14 residues. The CDR3 region is CASIPDSLNTEAFF. The CDR3 bases are TGTGCCAGCATCCCGGACAGTCTGAACACTGAAGCTTTCTTT.

The chain carries TRBV27 and TRBJ1-3, with a tentative D call TRBD1 (5 bases). Trimming left V 1 base short and J 2 bases short, with 15 bases between. Germline CDR1 MNHEY, CDR2 SMNVEV (reference sequence). The CDR3 has 17 residues. The CDR3, as DNA: TGTGCCAGCAGTTTATATATCAGGGTATGCGCTGGAAACACCATATATTTT. As protein: CASSLYIRVCAGNTIYF.

J is TRBJ1-2 and V is TRBV6-1, with 7 bases matching TRBD1. The CDR3 is made up of 13 amino acids. Germline CDR1 is MNHNS and CDR2 is SASEGT. Trimming took 6 bases from V and 7 from J; bases not matched to a gene: 8. DNA of the CDR3: TGTGCCAGCAGCGACAGGGATCGTTCTGGCTACACCTTC. Translated: CASSDRDRSGYTF.